One sample yielded the 16 T cell receptor beta chains listed below, sequenced in a study of T cell responses to AZD1222 COVID-19 vaccine. Libraries were prepared by immunoSEQ multiplex PCR; TCRdb keeps only in-frame clonotypes and omits some of them. The table shows some 120,000 clones, with roughly nine tenths occurring only once. The source was peripheral blood, collected on day 0 of AZD1222 vaccination. These receptors all stem from an adult in good health.

The sample holds a few counts of this clone. The chain recombines TRBV2 with TRBJ1-5; 7 bases match TRBD1. This CDR3 has 14 amino acids. Germline trimming cut 7 bases from V and 3 bases from J; bases unmatched to any gene: 6. The germline gives CDR1 SNHLY, CDR2 FYNNEI. The DNA for the CDR3 is TGTGCCAGCAACGATGACAGGGCCAATCAGCCCCAGCATTTT. Its translation: CASNDDRANQPQHF.

The chain joins TRBV28 to TRBJ2-4, with 7 bases identical to TRBD2. This CDR3 has 16 amino acids. After removal of 1 base from V and 1 base from J, the junction contained 4 bases not matched to a gene. CDR1 is MDHEN and CDR2 is SYDVKM in the germline V gene. Here the CDR3 DNA reads TGTGCCAGCAGTTTATTGGGGGGAGGGGCCAAAAACATTCAGTACTTC. As protein: CASSLLGGGAKNIQYF.

V usage is TRBV27 and J usage is TRBJ2-3; 12 bases align to TRBD2. Losses at the gene ends were 3 bases for V and 2 bases for J; bases not matched to a gene: 3. The CDR3 loop spans 16 amino acids. CDR1 and CDR2 (germline): MNHEY, SMNVEV (reference sequence). CDR3 bases: TGTGCCAGCAGTTTTCTAGCGGGGGGGGACACAGATACGCAGTATTTT. Translated, it gives CASSFLAGGDTDTQYF.

V is TRBV12-3 or TRBV12-4 and J is TRBJ1-1; tentatively, D is TRBD1 (5 bases). The germline V and J ends were trimmed by 3 bases and 8 bases, with 10 bases remaining between them. This CDR3 has 12 residues. The CDR3 region has the DNA TGTGCCAGCAGTTTGGGGGTGTGGGAAGCTTTCTTT. Translated: CASSLGVWEAFF.

The chain links TRBV7-2 to TRBJ1-2; 9 nucleotides line up with TRBD1. V gave up 1 base and J gave up 7 bases; unmatched junction bases: 7. Germline V CDR1 and CDR2: SGHTA, FQGNSA. The CDR3 sequence is 15 residues long. The CDR3 coding sequence is TGTGCCAGCAGCTTAGTGGGACAGGGCGTCTCTGGCTACACCTTC. Translating it yields CASSLVGQGVSGYTF.

The rearrangement uses TRBV18 and TRBJ1-6; D is unresolved. Trimming stripped 0 bases from V and 0 bases from J, with 15 bases between. Germline loops: CDR1 KGHSH, CDR2 LQKENI. The CDR3 is 19 residues long. CDR3 region: CASSPPGGHLGSYNSPLHF. The CDR3, as DNA: TGTGCCAGCTCACCACCAGGAGGTCACCTGGGCTCCTATAATTCACCCCTCCACTTT. Complete variable domain (other parts from reference TRBV18 and TRBJ1-6): NAGVMQNPRHLVRRRGQEARLRCSPMKGHSHVYWYRQLPEEGLKFMVYLQKENIIDESGMPKERFSAEFPKEGPSILRIQQVVRGDSAAYFCASSPPGGHLGSYNSPLHFGNGTRLTVT.

V is TRBV30 and J is TRBJ2-4; perhaps D is TRBD1 or TRBD2 (6 bases each). Germline V lookup: CDR1 GTSNPN, CDR2 SVGIG (reference sequence). This CDR3 is built from 14 residues. V lost 4 bases and J lost 13, with 23 bases in between. CDR3 residues: CAWTRGSGARRQYF. The CDR3 DNA reads as TGTGCCTGGACCAGGGGTAGCGGTGCCAGGAGGCAGTACTTC.

The gene calls are TRBV18 and TRBJ2-7; 8 bases agree with TRBD1. The ends lost 3 bases at V and 0 bases at J; junction bases unmatched: 7. Germline assignment: CDR1 KGHSH and CDR2 LQKENI. The CDR3 is 16 amino acids. In DNA form, the CDR3 reads TGTGCCAGCTCACCCCTGGACAGGGCCTCCTCCTACGAGCAGTACTTC. It encodes CASSPLDRASSYEQYF. Full variable domain (remainder filled in from reference TRBV18 and TRBJ2-7): NAGVMQNPRHLVRRRGQEARLRCSPMKGHSHVYWYRQLPEEGLKFMVYLQKENIIDESGMPKERFSAEFPKEGPSILRIQQVVRGDSAAYFCASSPLDRASSYEQYFGPGTRLTVT.

The table lists this clone with a count of one. The V gene is TRBV5-1, the J gene TRBJ2-7; 7 bases agree with TRBD1. With V trimmed by 0 bases and J by 5 bases, 5 bases remained unmatched. CDR3 length: 14 amino acids. CDR1 and CDR2 (germline): SGHRS, YFSETQ. The CDR3 bases are TGCGCCAGCAGCTTGGCGACAGGGAGCCACGAGCAGTACTTC. It translates to CASSLATGSHEQYF.

The chain employs TRBV6-5 and TRBJ1-3, with D hard to call. CDR3 size: 14 residues. V gave up 0 bases and J gave up 2 bases, with 5 bases separating them. Germline V gene sequence: CDR1 MNHEY, CDR2 SVGAGI. The CDR3 nucleotides are TGTGCCAGCAGTTACTCGGATGCTGGAAACACCATATATTTT. Residues: CASSYSDAGNTIYF.

This sequence joins TRBV12-5 and TRBJ2-3; D is unclear. The germline V gene encodes CDR1 LGHNT and CDR2 FRNRAP. This CDR3 is 11 amino acids long. Trimming removed 1 base from V and 5 bases from J, with 1 base in between. This chain's CDR3 is CASGLGDTQYF. In nucleotides, the CDR3 is TGTGCTAGTGGTTTGGGAGATACGCAGTATTTT.

The chain combines TRBV7-9 with TRBJ1-5; possibly TRBD1 for D (6 bases). Per the germline V gene, CDR1 is SEHNR and CDR2 is FQNEAQ (reference sequence). V lost 6 bases, J lost 2 bases, and 11 bases lay in between. The CDR3 runs 14 residues. The CDR3 loop reads CASSSGEGNQPQHF. In nucleotides, the CDR3 is TGTGCCAGCAGTTCAGGGGAGGGCAATCAGCCCCAGCATTTT. The full variable domain, completed using reference TRBV7-9 and TRBJ1-5, is DTGVSQNPRHKITKRGQNVTFRCDPISEHNRLYWYRQTLGQGPEFLTYFQNEAQLEKSRLLSDRFSAERPKGSFSTLEIQRTEQGDSAMYLCASSSGEGNQPQHFGDGTRLSIL.

V usage is TRBV9 and J usage is TRBJ1-2; D gene ambiguous. Trimming pared 3 bases from V and 2 bases from J, leaving 17 bases between. This CDR3 spans 16 amino acids. In germline, CDR1 is SGDLS, CDR2 YYNGEE. CDR3: CASSASRGSGNYGYTF. CDR3 nucleotide sequence: TGTGCCAGCAGCGCCAGCCGGGGTAGCGGCAACTATGGCTACACCTTC.

The V and J genes are TRBV4-1 and TRBJ1-1; D unresolved. Deletions cut 0 bases from V and 11 bases from J, with 13 bases between. Germline V lookup: CDR1 MGHRA, CDR2 YSYEKL. This CDR3 has 13 amino acids. The CDR3 nucleotides are TGCGCCAGCAGCCAAGAAACGCTGACCCGGGCTTTCTTT. This encodes CASSQETLTRAFF.

The gene calls are TRBV5-4 and TRBJ2-3; TRBD1 is a possible D gene (6 bases). The CDR3 runs to 14 residues. Germline CDR1 is SGHNT and CDR2 is YYREEE (reference sequence). Trimming shortened V by 1 base and J by 6 bases, and 12 bases separated the two germline ends. The CDR3 DNA reads TGTGCCAGCAGCTTGAGTGGGGGCCAGGATACGCAGTATTTT. It encodes CASSLSGGQDTQYF. The full variable domain, its missing parts supplied by reference TRBV5-4 and TRBJ2-3, is ETGVTQSPTHLIKTRGQQVTLRCSSQSGHNTVSWYQQALGQGPQFIFQYYREEENGRGNFPPRFSGLQFPNYSSELNVNALELDDSALYLCASSLSGGQDTQYFGPGTRLTVL.

The V call is TRBV5-4, the J call TRBJ2-3, with TRBD2 identical over 8 bases. Germline V gene lookup returns CDR1 SGHNT and CDR2 YYREEE (reference sequence). Trimming took 4 bases from V and 2 from J; bases not matched to a gene: 3. This CDR3 comprises 14 residues. CDR3 sequence (DNA): TGTGCCAGCAGCCCGGGGGGGCCCACAGATACGCAGTATTTT. Amino acid sequence: CASSPGGPTDTQYF.